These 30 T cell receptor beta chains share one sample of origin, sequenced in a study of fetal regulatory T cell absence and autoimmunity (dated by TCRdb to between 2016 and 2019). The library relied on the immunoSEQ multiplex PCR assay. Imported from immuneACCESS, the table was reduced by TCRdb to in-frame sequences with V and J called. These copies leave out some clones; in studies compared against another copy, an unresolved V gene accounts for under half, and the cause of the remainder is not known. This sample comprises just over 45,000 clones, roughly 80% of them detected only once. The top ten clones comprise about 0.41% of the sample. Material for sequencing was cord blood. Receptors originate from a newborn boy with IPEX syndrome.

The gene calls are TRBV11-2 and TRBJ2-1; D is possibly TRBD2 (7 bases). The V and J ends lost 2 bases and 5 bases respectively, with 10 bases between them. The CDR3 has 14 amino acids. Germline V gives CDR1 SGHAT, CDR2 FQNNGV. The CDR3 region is CASSLTGGHNEQFF. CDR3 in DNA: TGTGCCAGCAGCTTAACGGGGGGCCACAATGAGCAGTTCTTC.

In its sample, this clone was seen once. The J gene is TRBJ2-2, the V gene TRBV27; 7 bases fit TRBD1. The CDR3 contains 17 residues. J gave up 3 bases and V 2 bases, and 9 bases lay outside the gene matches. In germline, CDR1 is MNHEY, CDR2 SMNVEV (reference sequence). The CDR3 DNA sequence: TGTGCCAGCAGTTTACCCCCGGGACAGCTTTACACCGGGGAGCTGTTTTTT. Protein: CASSLPPGQLYTGELFF.

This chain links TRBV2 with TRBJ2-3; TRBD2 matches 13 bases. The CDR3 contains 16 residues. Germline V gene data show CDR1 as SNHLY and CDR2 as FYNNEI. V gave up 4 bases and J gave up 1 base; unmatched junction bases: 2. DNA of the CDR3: TGTGCCAGCAGTGCCGGGACTAGCGGGGGCACAGATACGCAGTATTTT. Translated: CASSAGTSGGTDTQYF.

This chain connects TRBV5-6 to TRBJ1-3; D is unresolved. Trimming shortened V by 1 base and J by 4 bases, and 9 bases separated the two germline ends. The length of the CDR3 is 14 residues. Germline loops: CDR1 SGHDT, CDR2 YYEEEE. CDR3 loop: CASSLTGLGNTIYF. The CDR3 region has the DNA TGTGCCAGCAGCTTGACCGGCCTAGGAAACACCATATATTTT.

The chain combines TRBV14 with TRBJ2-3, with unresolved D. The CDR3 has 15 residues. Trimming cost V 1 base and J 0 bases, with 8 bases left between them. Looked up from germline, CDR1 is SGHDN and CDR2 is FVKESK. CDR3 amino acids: CASSQGVGSTDTQYF. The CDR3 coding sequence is TGTGCCAGCAGCCAAGGGGTAGGGAGCACAGATACGCAGTATTTT.

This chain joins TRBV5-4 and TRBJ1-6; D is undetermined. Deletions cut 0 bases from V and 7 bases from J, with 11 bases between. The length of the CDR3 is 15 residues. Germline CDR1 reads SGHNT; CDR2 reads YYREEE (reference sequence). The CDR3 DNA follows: TGTGCCAGCAGCTTGGACGGCAGAACCAATTCACCCCTCCACTTT. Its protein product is CASSLDGRTNSPLHF.

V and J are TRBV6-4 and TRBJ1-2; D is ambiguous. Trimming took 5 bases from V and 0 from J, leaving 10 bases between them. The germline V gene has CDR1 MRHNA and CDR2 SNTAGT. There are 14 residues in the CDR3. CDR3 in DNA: TGTGCCAGCAGTCCGCTGGGGACTAACTATGGCTACACCTTC. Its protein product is CASSPLGTNYGYTF.

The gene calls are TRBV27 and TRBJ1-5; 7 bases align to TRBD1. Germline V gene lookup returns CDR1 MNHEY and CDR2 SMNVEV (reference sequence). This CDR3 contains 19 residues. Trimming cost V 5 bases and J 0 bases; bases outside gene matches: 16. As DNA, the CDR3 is TGTGCCAGCAGTCCCCCCCCAGGACAGGTATCTTATAGCAATCAGCCCCAGCATTTT. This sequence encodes CASSPPPGQVSYSNQPQHF.

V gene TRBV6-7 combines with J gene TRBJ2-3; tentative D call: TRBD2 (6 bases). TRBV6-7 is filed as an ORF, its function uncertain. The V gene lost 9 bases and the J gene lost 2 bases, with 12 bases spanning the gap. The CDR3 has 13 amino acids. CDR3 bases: TGTGCCAGGCCTAGCGATGTCACAGATACGCAGTATTTT. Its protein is CARPSDVTDTQYF.

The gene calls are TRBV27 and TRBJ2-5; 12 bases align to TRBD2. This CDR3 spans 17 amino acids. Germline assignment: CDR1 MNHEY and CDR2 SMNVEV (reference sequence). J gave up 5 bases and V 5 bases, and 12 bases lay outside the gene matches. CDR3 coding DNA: TGTGCCAGCAGTGCCATCAGACTAGCGGGAGCGGGGGAGACCCAGTACTTC. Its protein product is CASSAIRLAGAGETQYF.

In DNA, the CDR3 is TGTGCCAGCAGCGTAGATCTGGGGCGGGCCGGGGAGCTGTTTTTT. Amino acid sequence: CASSVDLGRAGELFF. This chain links TRBV9 with TRBJ2-2, with D perhaps assigned TRBD1 or TRBD2 (5 bases each). Germline CDR1 reads SGDLS; CDR2 reads YYNGEE. This CDR3 is 15 amino acids long. The V and J ends lost 0 bases and 6 bases respectively, with 12 bases between them.

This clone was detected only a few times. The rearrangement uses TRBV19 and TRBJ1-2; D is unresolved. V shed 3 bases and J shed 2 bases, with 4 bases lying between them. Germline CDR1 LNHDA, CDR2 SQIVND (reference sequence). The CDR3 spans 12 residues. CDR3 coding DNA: TGTGCCAGTAGTATCCGAAACTATGGCTACACCTTC. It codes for CASSIRNYGYTF.

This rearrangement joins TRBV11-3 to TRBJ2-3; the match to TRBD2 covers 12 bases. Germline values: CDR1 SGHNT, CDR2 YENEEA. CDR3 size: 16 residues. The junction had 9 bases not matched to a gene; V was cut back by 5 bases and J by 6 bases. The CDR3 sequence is CASSRSSGGARDTQYF. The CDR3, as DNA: TGTGCCAGCAGCCGGTCTAGCGGGGGGGCCCGGGATACGCAGTATTTT.

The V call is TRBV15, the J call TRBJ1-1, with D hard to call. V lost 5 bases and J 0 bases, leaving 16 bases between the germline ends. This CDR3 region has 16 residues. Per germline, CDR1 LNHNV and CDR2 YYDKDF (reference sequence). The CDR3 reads CATSGFDPLLNTEAFF. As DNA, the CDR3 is TGTGCCACCAGCGGCTTTGACCCCCTATTGAACACTGAAGCTTTCTTT.

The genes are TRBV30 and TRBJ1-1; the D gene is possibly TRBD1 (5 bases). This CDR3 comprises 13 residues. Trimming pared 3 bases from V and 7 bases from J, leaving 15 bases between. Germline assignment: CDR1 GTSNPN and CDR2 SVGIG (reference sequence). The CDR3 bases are TGTGCCTGGAGGGGGCAGATGATCGGTGAAGCTTTCTTT. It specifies CAWRGQMIGEAFF.

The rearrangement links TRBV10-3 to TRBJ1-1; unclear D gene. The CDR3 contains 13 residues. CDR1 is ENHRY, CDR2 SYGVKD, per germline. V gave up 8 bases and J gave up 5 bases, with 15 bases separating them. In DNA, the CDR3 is TGTGCCATCTCTAGCCGAACCGGGACTGAAGCTTTCTTT. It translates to CAISSRTGTEAFF.

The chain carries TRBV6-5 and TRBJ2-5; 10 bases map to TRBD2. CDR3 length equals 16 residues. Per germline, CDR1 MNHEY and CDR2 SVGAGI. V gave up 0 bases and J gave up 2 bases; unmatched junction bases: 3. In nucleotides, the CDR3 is TGTGCCAGCAGTTACTCCTTAGCGGGGGGTCAAGAGACCCAGTACTTC. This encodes CASSYSLAGGQETQYF.

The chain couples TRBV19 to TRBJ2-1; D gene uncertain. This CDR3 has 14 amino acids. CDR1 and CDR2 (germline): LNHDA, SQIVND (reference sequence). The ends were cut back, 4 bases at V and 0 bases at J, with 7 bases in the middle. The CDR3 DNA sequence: TGTGCCAGTAGTAACTCGGGCTCCTACAATGAGCAGTTCTTC. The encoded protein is CASSNSGSYNEQFF. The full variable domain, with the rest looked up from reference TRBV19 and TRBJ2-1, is DGGITQSPKYLFRKEGQNVTLSCEQNLNHDAMYWYRQDPGQGLRLIYYSQIVNDFQKGDIAEGYSVSREKKESFPLTVTSAQKNPTAFYLCASSNSGSYNEQFFGPGTRLTVL.

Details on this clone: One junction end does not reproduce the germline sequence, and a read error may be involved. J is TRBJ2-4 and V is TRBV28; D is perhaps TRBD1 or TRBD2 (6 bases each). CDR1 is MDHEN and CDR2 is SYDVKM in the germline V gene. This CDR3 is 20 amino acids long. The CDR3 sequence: CASSLRELGASRRSKHIQYF. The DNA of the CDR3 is TGTGCCAGCAGTTTACGGGAGTTGGGGGCTTCTCGACGTTCCAAACACATTCAGTACTTC. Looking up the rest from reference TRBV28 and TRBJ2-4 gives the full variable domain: DVKVTQSSRYLVKRTGEKVFLECVQDMDHENMFWYRQDPGLGLRLIYFSYDVKMKEKGDIPEGYSVSREKKERFSLILESASTNQTSMYLCASSLRELGASRRSKHIQYFGAGTRLSVL.

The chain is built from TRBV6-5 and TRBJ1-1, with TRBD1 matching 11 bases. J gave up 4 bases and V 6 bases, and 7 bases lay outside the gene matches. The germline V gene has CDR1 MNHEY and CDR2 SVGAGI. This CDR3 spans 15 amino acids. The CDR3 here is CASSRPGTGGTEAFF. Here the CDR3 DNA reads TGTGCCAGCAGCCGTCCCGGGACAGGGGGCACTGAAGCTTTCTTT.

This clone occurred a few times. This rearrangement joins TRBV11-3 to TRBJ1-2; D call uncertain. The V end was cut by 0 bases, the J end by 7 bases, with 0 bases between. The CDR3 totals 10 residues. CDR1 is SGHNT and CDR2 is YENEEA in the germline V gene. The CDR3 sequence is CASSLDGYTF. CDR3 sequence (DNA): TGTGCCAGCAGCTTAGATGGCTACACCTTC.

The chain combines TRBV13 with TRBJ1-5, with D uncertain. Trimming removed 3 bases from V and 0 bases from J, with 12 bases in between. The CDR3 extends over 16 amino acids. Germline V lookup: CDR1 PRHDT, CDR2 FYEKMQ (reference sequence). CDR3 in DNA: TGTGCCAGCAGCTTCAGTACCGCGTATAGCAATCAGCCCCAGCATTTT. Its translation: CASSFSTAYSNQPQHF.

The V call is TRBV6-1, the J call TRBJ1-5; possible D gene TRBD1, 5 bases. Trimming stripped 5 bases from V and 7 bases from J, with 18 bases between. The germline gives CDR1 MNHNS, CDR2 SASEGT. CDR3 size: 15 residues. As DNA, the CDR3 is TGTGCCAGCAGTCCGGGGGGAGGCCTCGGGCAGCCCCAGCATTTT. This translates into CASSPGGGLGQPQHF.

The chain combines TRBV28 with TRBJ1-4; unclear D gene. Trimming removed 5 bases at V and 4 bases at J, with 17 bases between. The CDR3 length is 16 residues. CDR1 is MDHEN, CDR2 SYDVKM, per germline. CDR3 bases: TGTGCCAGCAGTCACTTTCCCCGGTTTGGTAATGAAAAACTGTTTTTT. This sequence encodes CASSHFPRFGNEKLFF. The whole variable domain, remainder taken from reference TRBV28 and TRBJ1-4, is DVKVTQSSRYLVKRTGEKVFLECVQDMDHENMFWYRQDPGLGLRLIYFSYDVKMKEKGDIPEGYSVSREKKERFSLILESASTNQTSMYLCASSHFPRFGNEKLFFGSGTQLSVL.

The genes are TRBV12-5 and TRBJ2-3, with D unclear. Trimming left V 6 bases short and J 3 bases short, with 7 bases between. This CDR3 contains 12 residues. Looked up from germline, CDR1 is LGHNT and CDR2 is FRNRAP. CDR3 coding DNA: TGTGCTAGTGGCTCTAGGACAGATACGCAGTATTTT. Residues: CASGSRTDTQYF. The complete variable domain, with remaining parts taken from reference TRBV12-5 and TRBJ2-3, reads DARVTQTPRHKVTEMGQEVTMRCQPILGHNTVFWYRQTMMQGLELLAYFRNRAPLDDSGMPKDRFSAEMPDATLATLKIQPSEPRDSAVYFCASGSRTDTQYFGPGTRLTVL.

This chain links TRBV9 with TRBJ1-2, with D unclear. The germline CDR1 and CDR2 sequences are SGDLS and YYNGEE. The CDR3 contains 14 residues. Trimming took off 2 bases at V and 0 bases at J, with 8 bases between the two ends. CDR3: CASSVGLANYGYTF. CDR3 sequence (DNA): TGTGCCAGCAGCGTTGGACTAGCTAACTATGGCTACACCTTC.

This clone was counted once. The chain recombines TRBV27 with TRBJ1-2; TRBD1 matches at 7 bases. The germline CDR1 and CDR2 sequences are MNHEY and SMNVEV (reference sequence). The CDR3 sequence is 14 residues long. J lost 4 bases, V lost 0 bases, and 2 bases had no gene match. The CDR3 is CASSLSTGSYGYTF. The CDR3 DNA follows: TGTGCCAGCAGTTTATCGACAGGGAGCTATGGCTACACCTTC.

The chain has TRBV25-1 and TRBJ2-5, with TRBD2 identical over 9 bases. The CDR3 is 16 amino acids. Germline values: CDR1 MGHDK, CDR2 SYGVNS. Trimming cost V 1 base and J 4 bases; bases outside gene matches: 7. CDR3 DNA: TGTGCCAGCAGTGAATGGCCCGGGACTAGCAGAGAGACCCAGTACTTC. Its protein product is CASSEWPGTSRETQYF.

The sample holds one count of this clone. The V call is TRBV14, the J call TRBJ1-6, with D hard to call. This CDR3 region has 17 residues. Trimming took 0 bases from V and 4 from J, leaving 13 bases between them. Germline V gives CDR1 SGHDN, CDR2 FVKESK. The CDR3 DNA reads TGTGCCAGCAGCCAAGATCTAGGAACGGCTTATAATTCACCCCTCCACTTT. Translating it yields CASSQDLGTAYNSPLHF.

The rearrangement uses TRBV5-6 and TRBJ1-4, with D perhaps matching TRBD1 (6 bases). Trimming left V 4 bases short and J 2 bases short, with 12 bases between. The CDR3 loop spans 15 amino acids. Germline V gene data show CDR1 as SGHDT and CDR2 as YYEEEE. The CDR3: CASSVTGRTNEKLFF. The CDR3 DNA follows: TGTGCCAGCAGCGTTACAGGGCGGACTAATGAAAAACTGTTTTTT.